The 12 T cell receptor beta chains below were found in one sample sequenced in a study of cytomegalovirus exposure and HLA in healthy donors. The method was immunoSEQ multiplex PCR; TCRdb's version includes in-frame clones alone and lacks a portion of them. The table lists over 45,000 clones, more than 90% of them singletons. Sequencing input: PBMCs. The receptors come from a man in his late teens or twenties in good health and CMV-seronegative.

The gene calls are TRBV27 and TRBJ2-1; TRBD2 matches at 8 bases. V lost 0 bases and J lost 3; bases outside the gene matches: 1. This CDR3 is built from 15 residues. The germline V gene encodes CDR1 MNHEY and CDR2 SMNVEV (reference sequence). In DNA, the CDR3 is TGTGCCAGCAGTTTATCACTAGCGGACTACAATGAGCAGTTCTTC. Translating gives CASSLSLADYNEQFF.

V gene TRBV4-2 combines with J gene TRBJ1-5, with D possibly TRBD1 on 6 matching bases. The germline gives CDR1 LGHNA, CDR2 YNFKEQ. This CDR3 is 15 amino acids long. Deletions cut 2 bases from V and 2 bases from J, with 10 bases between. The CDR3 spells CASSQQGIGNQPQHF. DNA for the CDR3: TGTGCCAGCAGCCAACAGGGGATCGGCAATCAGCCCCAGCATTTT.

V usage is TRBV21-1 and J usage is TRBJ2-3; the table names TRBD1, a call not compared with the DNA. TRBV21-1 is recorded as a pseudogene. CDR3 length equals 16 residues. The DNA of the CDR3 is TGTGCCAGCACCGGAAGACAGAGGCGAAGCACAGATACGCAGTATTTT. This gives the protein CASTGRQRRSTDTQYF.

This clone was observed a single time. The J gene is TRBJ2-3, the V gene TRBV28; 9 nucleotides agree with TRBD1. Germline assignment: CDR1 MDHEN and CDR2 SYDVKM. The CDR3 covers 15 residues. V was pared by 7 bases and J by 4 bases, with 9 bases of the junction left unmatched. CDR3 nucleotide sequence: TGTGCCAGCATACCACCGGGACAGGGCCCAGATACGCAGTATTTT. Amino acid sequence: CASIPPGQGPDTQYF. The full variable domain, its missing parts supplied by reference TRBV28 and TRBJ2-3, is DVKVTQSSRYLVKRTGEKVFLECVQDMDHENMFWYRQDPGLGLRLIYFSYDVKMKEKGDIPEGYSVSREKKERFSLILESASTNQTSMYLCASIPPGQGPDTQYFGPGTRLTVL.

The chain couples TRBV4-1 to TRBJ1-2, with a weak D call TRBD1 (5 bases). Trimming pared 1 base from V and 2 bases from J, leaving 8 bases between. CDR1 is MGHRA and CDR2 is YSYEKL in the germline V gene. This CDR3 spans 14 amino acids. This CDR3 reads CASSQVGGNYGYTF. The CDR3 nucleotides are TGCGCCAGCAGCCAAGTGGGGGGGAACTATGGCTACACCTTC.

The rearrangement joins TRBV2 to TRBJ2-7; the match to TRBD2 covers 14 bases. V lost 5 bases and J lost 0; bases outside the gene matches: 3. Per the germline V gene, CDR1 is SNHLY and CDR2 is FYNNEI. This CDR3 has 16 residues. The CDR3 protein is CASSPGLAGGSYEQYF. The CDR3 coding sequence is TGTGCCAGCAGTCCTGGACTAGCGGGAGGCTCCTACGAGCAGTACTTC.

The genes are TRBV2 and TRBJ2-1, with a weak D call TRBD1 (5 bases). Germline lookup yields CDR1 SNHLY and CDR2 FYNNEI. Trimming cost V 11 bases and J 8 bases, with 19 bases left between them. The CDR3 contains 13 residues. The DNA for the CDR3 is TGTGCCGCTCGTGATTTCAGGGTCGATGAGCAGTTCTTC. Amino acid sequence: CAARDFRVDEQFF.

V is TRBV4-1 and J is TRBJ2-7; D remains unclear. V lost 0 bases to trimming and J lost 3 bases, with 6 bases between them. This CDR3 is built from 13 residues. Looked up from germline, CDR1 is MGHRA and CDR2 is YSYEKL. The CDR3 spells CASSQDELYEQYF. In DNA form, the CDR3 reads TGCGCCAGCAGCCAAGATGAACTCTACGAGCAGTACTTC.

The chain employs TRBV5-5 and TRBJ2-5; possibly TRBD2 for D (6 bases). Trimming shortened V by 5 bases and J by 5 bases, and 13 bases separated the two germline ends. The CDR3 sequence is 13 residues long. Germline values: CDR1 SGHKS, CDR2 YYEKEE (reference sequence). The CDR3 DNA sequence: TGTGCCAGCAGGCCGAGCGGGTTTGAGACCCAGTACTTC. It translates to CASRPSGFETQYF.

This chain links TRBV4-1 with TRBJ2-5; the D gene is possibly TRBD1 (5 bases). The CDR3 spans 14 residues. The germline gives CDR1 MGHRA, CDR2 YSYEKL. The V end was cut by 1 base, the J end by 0 bases, with 6 bases between. The CDR3 region has the DNA TGCGCCAGCAGCCAAGGGACATACCAAGAGACCCAGTACTTC. This codes for CASSQGTYQETQYF.

This chain joins TRBV7-9 and TRBJ1-5; 9 bases fit TRBD1. This CDR3 is built from 14 residues. V lost 4 bases and J lost 5; bases outside the gene matches: 3. From germline, CDR1 is SEHNR and CDR2 FQNEAQ (reference sequence). The CDR3: CASSSGQGDQPQHF. Written as DNA, the CDR3 is TGTGCCAGCAGCTCGGGACAGGGTGATCAGCCCCAGCATTTT. Filled out from reference TRBV7-9 and TRBJ1-5, the complete variable domain reads DTGVSQNPRHKITKRGQNVTFRCDPISEHNRLYWYRQTLGQGPEFLTYFQNEAQLEKSRLLSDRFSAERPKGSFSTLEIQRTEQGDSAMYLCASSSGQGDQPQHFGDGTRLSIL.

The chain couples TRBV7-3 to TRBJ2-1, with a weak D call TRBD1 (5 bases). V gave up 1 base and J gave up 8 bases, with 18 bases separating them. Per germline, CDR1 SGHTA and CDR2 FQGTGA. This CDR3 has 16 amino acids. The CDR3 DNA is TGTGCCAGCAGCTTAAGTCAGTCAGGGTCCGGGCATGAGCAGTTCTTC. Amino acids: CASSLSQSGSGHEQFF.